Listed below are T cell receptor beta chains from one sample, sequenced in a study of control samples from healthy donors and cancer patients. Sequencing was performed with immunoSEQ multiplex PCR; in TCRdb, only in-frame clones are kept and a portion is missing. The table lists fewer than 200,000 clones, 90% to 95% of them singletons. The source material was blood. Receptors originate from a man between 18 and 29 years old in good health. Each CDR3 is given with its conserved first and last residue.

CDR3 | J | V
CAWRRVYFSPGQRLSTEAFF | TRBJ1-1 | TRBV30
CASRLYNSPLHF | TRBJ1-6 | TRBV2
CASSLSGSNTEAFF | TRBJ1-1 | TRBV5-1
CASIATGGATNEKLFF | TRBJ1-4 | TRBV7-9
CASSSRNPGQVFHEQYF | TRBJ2-7 | TRBV5-1
CASSLAGGADQPQHF | TRBJ1-5 | TRBV5-1
CAWSVHEGDEAFF | TRBJ1-1 | TRBV30
CASSQYRDREQYF | TRBJ2-7 | TRBV3-1/TRBV3-2
CASSTQGGRELFF | TRBJ2-2 | TRBV7-3
CASSSNLDGANTGELFF | TRBJ2-2 | TRBV5-1
CASSLRTGSGEKLFF | TRBJ1-4 | TRBV5-1
CASSPRTGPNTEAFF | TRBJ1-1 | TRBV7-2
CASSQGVNEQFF | TRBJ2-1 | TRBV3-1/TRBV3-2
CAWEGQVQETQYF | TRBJ2-5 | TRBV30
CASTDRERFSEGNTIYF | TRBJ1-3 | TRBV28
CATRAYNQETQYF | TRBJ2-5 | TRBV6-5
CASSEGQGPLNTEAFF | TRBJ1-1 | TRBV6-1
CASSLLQTMNTEAFF | TRBJ1-1 | TRBV27
CASTETGNVYNEQFF | TRBJ2-1 | TRBV7-9
CASSGSGANVLTF | TRBJ2-6 | TRBV4-1
CSARGGTGELFF | TRBJ2-2 | TRBV29-1
CASSLSGGAYEQYF | TRBJ2-7 | TRBV5-1
CASSLNSSPQHF | TRBJ1-5 | TRBV12-3/TRBV12-4
CASSPLAGGNSYNEQFF | TRBJ2-1 | TRBV19
CASSLTKEAQAFF | TRBJ1-1 | TRBV7-3
CASSVVAGGSDTQYF | TRBJ2-3 | TRBV9
CSVEEARDWTNTEAFF | TRBJ1-1 | TRBV29-1
CAWTLGGVRTDTQYF | TRBJ2-3 | TRBV30